This TCR beta chain is from a study of cytomegalovirus exposure and HLA in healthy donors. Study-wide findings and caveats: Analyzed later, most CMV-associated TCR beta chains appeared HLA-restricted. Accounts indicate the classifier identified cytomegalovirus status with strong specificity and sensitivity. Links to common viral pathogens appeared, in a later analysis, for several of the most significant clusters.

Concerning this clone: What it binds is unknown.

PCR used 60 Vbeta primers and 13 Jbeta primers. The table came from immunoSEQ multiplex PCR; TCRdb's copy has only in-frame clones and leaves some out. Among about 150,000 clones, 60% to 85% were seen once, and the ten largest hold roughly 4%. J gave up 0 bases and V 9 bases, and 9 bases lay outside the gene matches. The V gene's germline CDR1 is MNHEY and CDR2 SMNVEV (reference sequence). CDR3 length equals 15 residues. Donors consisted of healthy bone marrow donors. This sequence joins TRBV27 and TRBJ2-3; TRBD1 agrees at 7 bases. The source material was PBMCs. This sequence originates from a woman in her 40s in good health and CMV-seronegative. CDR3 nucleotide sequence: TGTGCCAGGAATACAGGGGCATCTAGCACAGATACGCAGTATTTT. It codes for CARNTGASSTDTQYF.